This TCR beta chain came from a study of blood T cells in healthy people across ages. A word on this clonotype: Antigen unknown.

PCR was performed a second time for roughly 7 to 11 cycles using a sample-barcoded 5' primer and a J-beta primer mix. All samples yielded 2.5 million or more CDR3-containing paired-end reads. TCRdb re-called the 5' RACE reads with MiXCR, one entry per CDR3 protein. The data contain 750,000 to 850,000 distinct CDR3 sequences, approximately 25% of them singletons. Study-level results: The study could not conclusively compare naive and antigen-experienced cells, given its unsorted PBMCs.

CDR1 SQVTM and CDR2 ANQGSEA come from the germline V gene. Trimming at V came to 6 bases and at J to 2 bases, leaving 13 bases not matched to a gene. This CDR3 region has 16 residues. This sample also appeared in a second study, on T cells of mothers and their children. As that report states: Donation came from three healthy Caucasian mothers together with their six children. Related mother-child pairs shared slightly more overlap than unrelated pairs, but the difference was non-significant.

The chain recombines TRBV29-1 with TRBJ2-3; 8 nucleotides match TRBD2. What was sequenced was blood. The TCR originated in a boy aged 5-17 years in good health. The CDR3 spells CSVGYITSGSTDTQYF. CDR3 DNA sequence: TGCAGCGTAGGATATATTACTAGCGGTTCCACAGATACGCAGTATTTT.